Presented here are 29 T cell receptor beta chains from one specimen sequenced in a study of shared clonotypes between healthy human individuals. Terminally differentiated effector memory CD45RA+ cells were excluded from the naive CD8 cells, which were CD45RO-negative and positively selected for CCR7. Repertoires were generated with immunoSEQ multiplex PCR, while TCRdb's copy carries only in-frame clones and drops some. The repertoire holds around 1.9 million clones, with just over 90% as singletons. The sequenced material came from naive CD8+ T cells from PBMCs. These receptors were taken from a man in his late teens or twenties in good health. Some clones in this sample may be carry-over from other donors' samples.

The rearrangement links TRBV9 to TRBJ2-1; TRBD2 is a possible D gene (6 bases). V dropped 3 bases and J dropped 6 bases, with 10 bases sitting between them. CDR1 is SGDLS and CDR2 is YYNGEE in the germline V gene. This CDR3 is 13 amino acids long. The CDR3 DNA reads TGTGCCAGCAGCGAAACGGGGGTCAATGAGCAGTTCTTC. It specifies CASSETGVNEQFF.

The rearrangement joins TRBV27 to TRBJ2-5, with TRBD2 matching 8 bases. The CDR3 consists of 14 residues. The germline V gene has CDR1 MNHEY and CDR2 SMNVEV (reference sequence). V shed 8 bases and J 2 bases; nucleotides not matched to a gene: 7. The CDR3 reads CASAGRGPQETQYF. DNA for the CDR3: TGTGCCAGCGCCGGGAGGGGTCCTCAAGAGACCCAGTACTTC.

V gene TRBV4-1 combines with J gene TRBJ1-1; TRBD1 might be the D (6 bases). The V end was cut by 1 base, the J end by 11 bases, with 17 bases between. The CDR3 runs to 14 residues. CDR1 MGHRA and CDR2 YSYEKL come from the germline V gene. This CDR3 is CASSQVPGHRTAFF. DNA of the CDR3: TGCGCCAGCAGCCAAGTCCCGGGACACAGGACGGCTTTCTTT.

V and J are TRBV18 and TRBJ2-7; D might be TRBD2 (6 bases). The germline V gene encodes CDR1 KGHSH and CDR2 LQKENI. Between the trimmed V and J ends, which lost 3 bases and 2 bases, there was a span of 14 bases. The CDR3 has 15 amino acids. CDR3 sequence reads: CASSPVGRPTYEQYF. The DNA for the CDR3 is TGTGCCAGCTCACCGGTTGGGAGGCCGACCTACGAGCAGTACTTC. Supplemented by reference TRBV18 and TRBJ2-7, the full variable domain reads NAGVMQNPRHLVRRRGQEARLRCSPMKGHSHVYWYRQLPEEGLKFMVYLQKENIIDESGMPKERFSAEFPKEGPSILRIQQVVRGDSAAYFCASSPVGRPTYEQYFGPGTRLTVT.

The chain employs TRBV4-1 and TRBJ1-3; tentatively, D is TRBD1 (6 bases). CDR3 size: 17 residues. The V end lost 0 bases, the J end lost 0 bases, and 12 bases lay between the germline ends. The germline CDR1 and CDR2 sequences are MGHRA and YSYEKL. In DNA form, the CDR3 reads TGCGCCAGCAGCCAAGATGTCCGGACAGTCTCTGGAAACACCATATATTTT. This gives the protein CASSQDVRTVSGNTIYF.

V is TRBV5-1 and J is TRBJ2-1; 8 nucleotides agree with TRBD2. The CDR3 runs to 13 residues. V shed 0 bases and J 8 bases; nucleotides not matched to a gene: 1. In germline, CDR1 is SGHRS, CDR2 YFSETQ. The CDR3 region is CASSLAGGHEQFF. DNA for the CDR3: TGCGCCAGCAGCTTGGCGGGGGGGCATGAGCAGTTCTTC.

The V gene is TRBV11-2, the J gene TRBJ2-5; tentatively, D is TRBD2 (6 bases). Trimming left V 5 bases short and J 3 bases short, with 13 bases between. CDR3 length equals 14 residues. The germline V gene has CDR1 SGHAT and CDR2 FQNNGV. The CDR3 region is CASSLNWGEETQYF. CDR3 DNA sequence: TGTGCCAGCAGCCTGAACTGGGGGGAAGAGACCCAGTACTTC.

The rearrangement links TRBV12-5 to TRBJ2-1; 8 nucleotides agree with TRBD1. The V gene end was trimmed by 6 bases and the J gene end by 3 bases; junction bases not matched to a gene: 10. The germline CDR1 and CDR2 sequences are LGHNT and FRNRAP. CDR3 length: 16 amino acids. The CDR3 loop is CASGPQSTGVYNEQFF. CDR3 coding DNA: TGTGCTAGTGGGCCACAGTCGACAGGGGTCTACAATGAGCAGTTCTTC.

As for this clone: The identical CDR3 is also encoded by other nucleotide sequences in the sample. CDR3 coding DNA: TGCAGCGTGAGGACTAGCGGGAGTAGTTACGAGCAGTACTTC. It encodes CSVRTSGSSYEQYF. The chain is built from TRBV29-1 and TRBJ2-7, with 13 bases identical to TRBD2. Germline V gene lookup returns CDR1 SQVTM and CDR2 ANQGSEA. With 6 bases clipped from V and 4 bases from J, the junction kept 6 bases outside the gene matches. The CDR3 length is 14 residues.

This clone was counted between two and nine times. The chain combines TRBV27 with TRBJ1-1; D unresolved. Germline CDR1 and CDR2: MNHEY and SMNVEV (reference sequence). Trimming took 8 bases from V and 0 from J, leaving 13 bases between them. CDR3 length: 14 residues. The CDR3 spells CASATTIMNTEAFF. Written as DNA, the CDR3 is TGTGCCAGCGCGACGACAATCATGAACACTGAAGCTTTCTTT.

V gene TRBV28 combines with J gene TRBJ1-3, with 8 nucleotides matching TRBD1. Germline CDR1 is MDHEN and CDR2 is SYDVKM. The CDR3 runs to 20 residues. V gave up 4 bases and J gave up 2 bases; unmatched junction bases: 19. The CDR3 region is CASSSKHTGQESETGNTIYF. The DNA for the CDR3 is TGTGCCAGCAGTTCCAAACACACGGGACAGGAGTCCGAGACTGGAAACACCATATATTTT.

Note on this clone: A read error may account for a junction end that differs from germline. This rearrangement joins TRBV6-5 to TRBJ2-1; D gene ambiguous. The CDR3 is made up of 14 amino acids. The germline gives CDR1 MNHEY, CDR2 SVGAGI. The CDR3: CASTERGSNNEQFF. DNA of the CDR3: TGTGCCAGCACCGAACGTGGCTCCAACAATGAGCAGTTCTTC.

The rearrangement links TRBV5-4 to TRBJ2-1, with 7 bases identical to TRBD2. Germline CDR1 and CDR2: SGHNT and YYREEE (reference sequence). The CDR3 covers 18 residues. V trimming: 0 bases; J trimming: 0 bases; junction bases outside the gene matches: 9. DNA of the CDR3: TGTGCCAGCAGCTTGGGACCTACGGGGGGAGGCTCCTACAATGAGCAGTTCTTC. Amino acids: CASSLGPTGGGSYNEQFF.

J is TRBJ1-2 and V is TRBV6-1; no definite D call. This CDR3 has 14 amino acids. V was pared by 2 bases and J by 6 bases, with 13 bases between. Germline loops: CDR1 MNHNS, CDR2 SASEGT. CDR3 residues: CASSEIGPSHGYTF. For the CDR3, the DNA is TGTGCCAGCAGTGAAATTGGCCCAAGCCATGGCTACACCTTC.

The chain links TRBV4-1 to TRBJ2-7; D remains ambiguous. This CDR3 region has 12 residues. Per the germline V gene, CDR1 is MGHRA and CDR2 is YSYEKL. V lost 4 bases and J lost 7, with 11 bases in between. The CDR3 DNA reads TGCGCCAGCAGCCTAAGTGGTGGAGAGCAGTACTTC. It specifies CASSLSGGEQYF.

This rearrangement joins TRBV6-5 to TRBJ2-3; TRBD1 matches 10 bases. Germline V gene sequence: CDR1 MNHEY, CDR2 SVGAGI. J gave up 6 bases and V 4 bases, and 4 bases lay outside the gene matches. This CDR3 is built from 14 residues. CDR3 DNA sequence: TGTGCCAGCAGTTCTGACAGGGGGCTGGATACGCAGTATTTT. Translation: CASSSDRGLDTQYF.

This chain connects TRBV4-1 to TRBJ2-7; the D gene is possibly TRBD1 (6 bases). The germline gives CDR1 MGHRA, CDR2 YSYEKL. The CDR3 extends over 18 amino acids. Trimming took 3 bases from V and 3 from J, leaving 24 bases between them. CDR3 protein: CASSQIAWEPGVGYEQYF. The CDR3 DNA sequence: TGCGCCAGCAGCCAGATAGCTTGGGAGCCAGGGGTAGGCTACGAGCAGTACTTC.

This clone appeared a single time. This sequence joins TRBV6-6 and TRBJ2-5; weak D call: TRBD2 (6 bases). This CDR3 has 15 amino acids. Per germline, CDR1 MNHNY and CDR2 SVGAGI (reference sequence). The V end lost 5 bases, the J end lost 3 bases, and 16 bases lay between the germline ends. The CDR3 DNA sequence: TGTGCCAGCAGTCAACCGGTGCGGGGAGAAGAGACCCAGTACTTC. Encoded protein: CASSQPVRGEETQYF.

The V gene is TRBV7-9, the J gene TRBJ1-1; D remains unclear. CDR1 and CDR2 (germline): SEHNR, FQNEAQ (reference sequence). CDR3 length: 16 amino acids. Between the trimmed V and J ends, which lost 5 bases and 2 bases, there was a span of 18 bases. This CDR3 is CASSPSGEGANTEAFF. The CDR3 DNA follows: TGTGCCAGCAGCCCTTCTGGAGAGGGAGCCAACACTGAAGCTTTCTTT.

V is TRBV4-1 and J is TRBJ2-2, with 7 bases lining up with TRBD2. Unmatched junction bases numbered 9, after V lost 0 bases and J lost 5 bases. Germline V CDR1 and CDR2: MGHRA, YSYEKL. CDR3 length: 17 amino acids. CDR3 DNA sequence: TGCGCCAGCAGCCAAGATCGGGCTAGCGGAAAAACCGGGGAGCTGTTTTTT. Encoded protein: CASSQDRASGKTGELFF.

The rearrangement links TRBV28 to TRBJ2-2, with 8 nucleotides matching TRBD2. The V gene's germline CDR1 is MDHEN and CDR2 SYDVKM. The V gene end was trimmed by 3 bases and the J gene end by 4 bases; junction bases not matched to a gene: 4. The CDR3 totals 15 residues. The CDR3 DNA is TGTGCCAGCAGTTTTTCGGGAGGGCCCACCGGGGAGCTGTTTTTT. As protein: CASSFSGGPTGELFF.

The chain couples TRBV11-2 to TRBJ2-5; TRBD2 matches at 7 bases. The CDR3 has 15 residues. Germline V gene sequence: CDR1 SGHAT, CDR2 FQNNGV. The V and J ends lost 3 bases and 2 bases, in that order; junction bases with no gene match: 6. DNA for the CDR3: TGTGCCAGCAGCTTGGAGCGGGGCCTACAAGAGACCCAGTACTTC. It translates to CASSLERGLQETQYF.

The chain has TRBV10-3 and TRBJ1-1; tentatively, D is TRBD1 (5 bases). Germline CDR1 and CDR2: ENHRY and SYGVKD. The CDR3 has 17 residues. Trimming stripped 0 bases from V and 0 bases from J, with 14 bases between. The CDR3 sequence: CAISESKDTIMNTEAFF. The CDR3 nucleotides are TGTGCCATCAGTGAGTCGAAGGACACAATAATGAACACTGAAGCTTTCTTT.

In regard to this clone: The same CDR3 arises from other DNA sequences in this sample as well. In nucleotides, the CDR3 is TGTGCCAGCAGCTTGGGACTTACAGATACGCAGTATTTT. This translates into CASSLGLTDTQYF. The chain combines TRBV7-8 with TRBJ2-3, with TRBD2 as a possible D gene (6 bases). The CDR3 spans 13 residues. The germline V and J ends were trimmed by 3 bases and 3 bases, with 7 bases remaining between them. CDR1 and CDR2 from the germline V gene are SGHVS and FQNEAQ.

The chain joins TRBV15 to TRBJ2-3; D is undetermined. The length of the CDR3 is 16 residues. V dropped 0 bases and J dropped 6 bases, with 16 bases sitting between them. Germline V lookup: CDR1 LNHNV, CDR2 YYDKDF (reference sequence). The CDR3 DNA follows: TGTGCCACCAGCAGAGATCTAAAAAGGACGGTCGATACGCAGTATTTT. The encoded protein is CATSRDLKRTVDTQYF. The entire variable domain, with the rest obtained from reference TRBV15 and TRBJ2-3, is as follows: DAMVIQNPRYQVTQFGKPVTLSCSQTLNHNVMYWYQQKSSQAPKLLFHYYDKDFNNEADTPDNFQSRRPNTSFCFLDIRSPGLGDTAMYLCATSRDLKRTVDTQYFGPGTRLTVL.

As concerns this clone: Other DNA sequences in the sample encode the same CDR3. The V gene is TRBV6-5, the J gene TRBJ2-7; possible D gene TRBD2, 5 bases. The CDR3 spans 13 residues. Trimming shortened V by 2 bases and J by 2 bases, and 7 bases separated the two germline ends. Per germline, CDR1 MNHEY and CDR2 SVGAGI. CDR3 sequence reads: CASSYRETYEQYF. The CDR3 DNA sequence: TGTGCCAGCAGTTACCGGGAAACCTACGAGCAGTACTTC.

Notes on this clone: This specimen includes other DNA sequences encoding the same CDR3. The chain carries TRBV27 and TRBJ2-2, with D tentatively TRBD1 (6 bases). V lost 3 bases and J 4 bases, leaving 6 bases between the germline ends. There are 13 residues in the CDR3. Germline V gene lookup returns CDR1 MNHEY and CDR2 SMNVEV (reference sequence). Here the CDR3 reads CASSFRGTGELFF. DNA of the CDR3: TGTGCCAGCAGTTTCAGGGGCACCGGGGAGCTGTTTTTT.

This chain uses TRBV9 with TRBJ2-1; no reliable D call. Germline V gives CDR1 SGDLS, CDR2 YYNGEE. This CDR3 region has 12 residues. Trimming removed 0 bases at V and 7 bases at J, with 5 bases between. The CDR3 loop reads CASSVVENEQFF. CDR3 in DNA: TGTGCCAGCAGCGTAGTCGAGAATGAGCAGTTCTTC.

There are a few counts of this clone. The gene calls are TRBV10-3 and TRBJ2-7, with 11 positions matching TRBD2. Germline values: CDR1 ENHRY, CDR2 SYGVKD. V gave up 3 bases and J gave up 3 bases; unmatched junction bases: 4. CDR3 size: 15 residues. CDR3 loop: CAISDRLAGIYEQYF. CDR3 DNA: TGTGCCATCAGTGATCGACTAGCGGGGATCTACGAGCAGTACTTC.